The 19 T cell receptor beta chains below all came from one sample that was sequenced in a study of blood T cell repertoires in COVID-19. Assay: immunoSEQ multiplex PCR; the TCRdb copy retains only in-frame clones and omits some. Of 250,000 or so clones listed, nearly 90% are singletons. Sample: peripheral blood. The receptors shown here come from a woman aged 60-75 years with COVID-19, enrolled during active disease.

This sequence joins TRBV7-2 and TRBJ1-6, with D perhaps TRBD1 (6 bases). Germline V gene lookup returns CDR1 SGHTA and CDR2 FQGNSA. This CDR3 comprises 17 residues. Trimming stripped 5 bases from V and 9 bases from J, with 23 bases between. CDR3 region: CASSLSIWGLGGSPLHF. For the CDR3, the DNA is TGTGCCAGCAGCCTTAGTATATGGGGGCTGGGCGGTTCACCCCTCCACTTT. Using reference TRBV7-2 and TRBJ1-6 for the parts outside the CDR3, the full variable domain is GAGVSQSPSNKVTEKGKDVELRCDPISGHTALYWYRQSLGQGLEFLIYFQGNSAPDKSGLPSDRFSAERTGGSVSTLTIQRTQQEDSAVYLCASSLSIWGLGGSPLHFGNGTRLTVT.

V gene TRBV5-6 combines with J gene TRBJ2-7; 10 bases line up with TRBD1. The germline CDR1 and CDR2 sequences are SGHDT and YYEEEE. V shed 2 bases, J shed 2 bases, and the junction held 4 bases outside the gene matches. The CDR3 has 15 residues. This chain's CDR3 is CASSFWGQGTYEQYF. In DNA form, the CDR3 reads TGTGCCAGCAGCTTTTGGGGACAGGGGACCTACGAGCAGTACTTC.

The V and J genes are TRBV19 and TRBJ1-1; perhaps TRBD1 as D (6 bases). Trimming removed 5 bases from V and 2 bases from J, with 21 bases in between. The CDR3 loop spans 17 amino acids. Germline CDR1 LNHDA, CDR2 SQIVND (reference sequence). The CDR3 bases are TGTGCCAGTAGTTTACGAGGACACGAAGGGGGTAACACTGAAGCTTTCTTT. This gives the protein CASSLRGHEGGNTEAFF.

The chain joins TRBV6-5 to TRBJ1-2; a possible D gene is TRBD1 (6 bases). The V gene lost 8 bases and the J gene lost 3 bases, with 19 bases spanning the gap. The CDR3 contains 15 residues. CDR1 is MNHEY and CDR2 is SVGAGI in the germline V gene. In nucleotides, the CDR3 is TGTGCCAGCGGGGGGGCGGGGGGACCGGACTATGGCTACACCTTC. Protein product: CASGGAGGPDYGYTF.

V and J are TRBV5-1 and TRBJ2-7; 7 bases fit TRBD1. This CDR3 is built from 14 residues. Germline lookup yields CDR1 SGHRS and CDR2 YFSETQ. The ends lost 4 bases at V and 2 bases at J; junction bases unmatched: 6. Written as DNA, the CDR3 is TGCGCCAGCAGCCTGGACAGGCGAACCTACGAGCAGTACTTC. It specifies CASSLDRRTYEQYF.

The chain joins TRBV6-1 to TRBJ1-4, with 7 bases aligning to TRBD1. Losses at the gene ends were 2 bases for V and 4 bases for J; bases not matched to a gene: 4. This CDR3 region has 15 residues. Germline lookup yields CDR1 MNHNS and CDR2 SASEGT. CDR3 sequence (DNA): TGTGCCAGCAGTGAAAGACAGGGTTTTAATGAAAAACTGTTTTTT. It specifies CASSERQGFNEKLFF.

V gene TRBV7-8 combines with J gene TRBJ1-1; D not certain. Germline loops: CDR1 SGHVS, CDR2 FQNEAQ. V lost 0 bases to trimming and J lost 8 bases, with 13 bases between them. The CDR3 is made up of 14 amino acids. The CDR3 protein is CASSLAGVGHEAFF. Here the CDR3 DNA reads TGTGCCAGCAGCTTAGCGGGAGTGGGTCACGAAGCTTTCTTT.

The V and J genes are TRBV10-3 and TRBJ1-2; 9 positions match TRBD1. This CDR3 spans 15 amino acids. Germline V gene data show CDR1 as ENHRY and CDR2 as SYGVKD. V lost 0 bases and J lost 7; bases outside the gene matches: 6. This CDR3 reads CAISESQGASGGYTF. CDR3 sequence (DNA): TGTGCCATCAGTGAGTCACAGGGGGCTTCTGGTGGCTACACCTTC.

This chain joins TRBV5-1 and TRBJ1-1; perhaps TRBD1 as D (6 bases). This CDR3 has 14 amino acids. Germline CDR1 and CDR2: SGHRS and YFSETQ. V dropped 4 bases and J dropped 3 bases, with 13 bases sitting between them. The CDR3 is CASSSRGTDTEAFF. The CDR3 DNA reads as TGCGCCAGCAGCAGTAGGGGGACGGACACTGAAGCTTTCTTT.

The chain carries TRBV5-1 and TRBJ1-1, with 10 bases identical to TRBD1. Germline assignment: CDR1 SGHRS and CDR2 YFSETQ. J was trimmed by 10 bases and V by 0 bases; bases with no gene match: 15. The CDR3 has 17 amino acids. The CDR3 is CASSLAGLTGGPFSAFF. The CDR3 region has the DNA TGCGCCAGCAGCTTGGCGGGTCTGACAGGGGGCCCCTTCTCAGCTTTCTTT.

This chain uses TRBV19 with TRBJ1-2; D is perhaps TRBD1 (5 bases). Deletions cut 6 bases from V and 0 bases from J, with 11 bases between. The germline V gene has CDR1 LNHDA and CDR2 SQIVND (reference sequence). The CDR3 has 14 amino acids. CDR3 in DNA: TGTGCCAGTAGCCCGGACAAATCTAACTATGGCTACACCTTC. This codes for CASSPDKSNYGYTF. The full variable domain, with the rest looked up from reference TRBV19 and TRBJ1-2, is DGGITQSPKYLFRKEGQNVTLSCEQNLNHDAMYWYRQDPGQGLRLIYYSQIVNDFQKGDIAEGYSVSREKKESFPLTVTSAQKNPTAFYLCASSPDKSNYGYTFGSGTRLTVV.

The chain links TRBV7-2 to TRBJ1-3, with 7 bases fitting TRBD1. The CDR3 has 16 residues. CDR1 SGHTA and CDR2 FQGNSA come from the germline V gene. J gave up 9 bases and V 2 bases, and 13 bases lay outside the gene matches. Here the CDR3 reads CASSLPSGQLVGTIYF. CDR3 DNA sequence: TGTGCCAGCAGCTTACCCTCGGGACAGTTGGTTGGCACCATATATTTT.

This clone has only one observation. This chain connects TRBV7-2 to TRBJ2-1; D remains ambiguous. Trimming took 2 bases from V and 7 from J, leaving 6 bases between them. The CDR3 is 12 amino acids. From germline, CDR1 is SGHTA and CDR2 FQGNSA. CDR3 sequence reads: CASSLNRNEQFF. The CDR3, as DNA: TGTGCCAGCAGCTTAAATCGGAATGAGCAGTTCTTC. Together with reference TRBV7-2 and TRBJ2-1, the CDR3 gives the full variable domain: GAGVSQSPSNKVTEKGKDVELRCDPISGHTALYWYRQSLGQGLEFLIYFQGNSAPDKSGLPSDRFSAERTGGSVSTLTIQRTQQEDSAVYLCASSLNRNEQFFGPGTRLTVL.

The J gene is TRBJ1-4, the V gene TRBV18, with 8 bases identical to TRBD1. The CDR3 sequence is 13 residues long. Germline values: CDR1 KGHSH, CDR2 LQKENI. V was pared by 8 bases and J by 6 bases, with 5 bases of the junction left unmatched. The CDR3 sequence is CASGGQAHEKLFF. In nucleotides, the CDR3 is TGTGCCAGCGGGGGACAGGCTCATGAAAAACTGTTTTTT.

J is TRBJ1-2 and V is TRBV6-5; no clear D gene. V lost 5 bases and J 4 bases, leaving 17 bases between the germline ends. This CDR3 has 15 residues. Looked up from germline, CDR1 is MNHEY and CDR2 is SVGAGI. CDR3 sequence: CASSPYQQSPYGYTF. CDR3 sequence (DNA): TGTGCCAGCAGTCCATACCAACAGTCACCCTATGGCTACACCTTC.

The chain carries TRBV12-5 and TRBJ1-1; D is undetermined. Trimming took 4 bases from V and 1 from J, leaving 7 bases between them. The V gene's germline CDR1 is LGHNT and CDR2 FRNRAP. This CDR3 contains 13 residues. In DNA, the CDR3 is TGTGCTAGTGGTTCGAACAGGAACACTGAAGCTTTCTTT. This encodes CASGSNRNTEAFF.

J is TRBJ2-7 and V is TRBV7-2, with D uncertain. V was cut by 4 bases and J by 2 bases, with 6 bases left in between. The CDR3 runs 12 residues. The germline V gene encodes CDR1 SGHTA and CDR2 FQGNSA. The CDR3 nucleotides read TGTGCCAGCAGCTCCCGTCCCTACGAGCAGTACTTC. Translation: CASSSRPYEQYF.

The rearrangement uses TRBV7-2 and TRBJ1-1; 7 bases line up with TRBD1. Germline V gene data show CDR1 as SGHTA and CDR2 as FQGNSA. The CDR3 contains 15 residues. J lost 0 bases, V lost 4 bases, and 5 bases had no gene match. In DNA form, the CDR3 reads TGTGCCAGCAGCTCTTGGACAGGTCTGAACACTGAAGCTTTCTTT. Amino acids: CASSSWTGLNTEAFF.

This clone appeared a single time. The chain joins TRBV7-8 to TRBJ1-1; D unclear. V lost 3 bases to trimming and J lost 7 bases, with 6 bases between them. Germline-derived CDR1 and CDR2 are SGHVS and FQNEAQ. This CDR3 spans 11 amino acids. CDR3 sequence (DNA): TGTGCCAGCAGCTTCGGGTATGAAGCTTTCTTT. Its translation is CASSFGYEAFF. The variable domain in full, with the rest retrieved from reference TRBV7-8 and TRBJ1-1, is GAGVSQSPRYKVAKRGQDVALRCDPISGHVSLFWYQQALGQGPEFLTYFQNEAQLDKSGLPSDRFFAERPEGSVSTLKIQRTQQEDSAVYLCASSFGYEAFFGQGTRLTVV.